This TCR beta chain was profiled in a study of blood T cell repertoires in COVID-19. The CDR3 length is 15 residues. In germline, CDR1 is ENHRY, CDR2 SYGVKD. Trimming removed 4 bases at V and 0 bases at J, with 10 bases between. In the original processing: By means of reference gene primer amplification, nucleated cell counts were estimated. Sequencing used immunoSEQ multiplex PCR; TCRdb keeps in-frame clones, though not all of them. V, J and clone size are taken as reported in that table, and D and trimming were inferred from the DNA itself. The sample contains approximately 200,000 clones, less than 85% of which appear only once.

Sequencing was carried out using PBMCs or T cells enriched from blood (not recorded which). This sequence originates from a man between 40 and 49 years old who had recovered from COVID-19. V and J are TRBV10-3 and TRBJ2-4; D is possibly TRBD1 (5 bases). CDR3 residues: CAISGQSLAKNIQYF. The CDR3 region has the DNA TGTGCCATCAGTGGACAGAGCCTAGCCAAAAACATTCAGTACTTC.